These 20 T cell receptor beta chains originate from one sample sequenced in a study of PD-1 blockade in classical Hodgkin lymphoma. Using immunoSEQ multiplex PCR, the repertoire was profiled, and TCRdb retains in-frame clones only, with some absent. The sample lists 85,000 to 90,000 clones; approximately 90% were seen once. As to time point: cycle 4 day 1 (C4D1), after 6 weeks of nivolumab. Brentuximab vedotin exposure varied among the patients, all of whom had relapsed after autologous stem cell transplantation. This specimen consisted of peripheral blood mononuclear cells (PBMCs), obtained before the fourth cycle of nivolumab. All receptors come from a human donor with classical Hodgkin lymphoma.

V usage is TRBV4-3 and J usage is TRBJ1-5; possible D gene TRBD1, 5 bases. V lost 1 base and J lost 4, with 14 bases in between. The CDR3 extends over 16 amino acids. CDR1 and CDR2 (germline): LGHNA, YSLEER. In DNA form, the CDR3 reads TGCGCCAGCAGCCAAGGTTTAGCAGGGCGAAATCAGCCCCAGCATTTT. This sequence encodes CASSQGLAGRNQPQHF.

The V gene is TRBV4-1, the J gene TRBJ2-3; D might be TRBD2 (7 bases). The V end lost 3 bases, the J end lost 0 bases, and 25 bases lay between the germline ends. The CDR3 has 20 amino acids. The germline V gene has CDR1 MGHRA and CDR2 YSYEKL. The CDR3 region is CASSHPWGRGPRGSTDTQYF. DNA for the CDR3: TGCGCCAGCAGCCACCCCTGGGGGCGGGGGCCCCGAGGTAGCACAGATACGCAGTATTTT.

This rearrangement joins TRBV19 to TRBJ2-3; the match to TRBD2 covers 7 bases. Per germline, CDR1 LNHDA and CDR2 SQIVND (reference sequence). V shed 2 bases, J shed 1 base, and the junction held 3 bases outside the gene matches. CDR3 length equals 15 residues. The CDR3 DNA follows: TGTGCCAGTAGTATATCCGCGGGGGGCACAGATACGCAGTATTTT. Protein product: CASSISAGGTDTQYF.

J is TRBJ1-6 and V is TRBV7-8, with D unresolved. Germline values: CDR1 SGHVS, CDR2 FQNEAQ. V was trimmed by 5 bases and J by 0 bases, leaving 14 bases between them. CDR3 length: 17 amino acids. This CDR3 reads CASSPHRLSSYNSPLHF. For the CDR3, the DNA is TGTGCCAGCAGCCCCCATCGGCTTAGCTCCTATAATTCACCCCTCCACTTT.

This clone occurred once. The chain joins TRBV6-6 to TRBJ2-7; TRBD1 agrees at 9 bases. V shed 2 bases, J shed 4 bases, and the junction held 9 bases outside the gene matches. Germline V CDR1 and CDR2: MNHNY, SVGAGI (reference sequence). The CDR3 is made up of 16 amino acids. The CDR3 bases are TGTGCCAGCAGTTACACAGACAGGGGGAAGCCTTACGAGCAGTACTTC. Protein: CASSYTDRGKPYEQYF.

This chain links TRBV6-5 with TRBJ1-2; D remains ambiguous. The CDR3 sequence is 13 residues long. Deletions cut 1 base from V and 8 bases from J, with 11 bases between. The germline gives CDR1 MNHEY, CDR2 SVGAGI. In DNA form, the CDR3 reads TGTGCCAGCAGTTACTTAGGACGAGGCGGCTACACCTTC. Amino acids: CASSYLGRGGYTF.

The chain recombines TRBV7-9 with TRBJ1-1; no clear D. Germline values: CDR1 SEHNR, CDR2 FQNEAQ (reference sequence). V shed 5 bases and J shed 1 base, with 14 bases lying between them. The CDR3 contains 15 residues. CDR3 loop: CASSPDGLRNTEAFF. DNA for the CDR3: TGTGCCAGCAGCCCCGACGGGCTGAGGAACACTGAAGCTTTCTTT.

The chain uses TRBV25-1 and TRBJ1-5; 7 nucleotides match TRBD1. V lost 4 bases to trimming and J lost 3 bases; unmatched junction nucleotides: 3. The CDR3 covers 14 residues. Germline assignment: CDR1 MGHDK and CDR2 SYGVNS. CDR3 in DNA: TGTGCCAGCAGTGTACAGGGGTACAATCAGCCCCAGCATTTT. It yields the protein CASSVQGYNQPQHF.

The chain links TRBV6-1 to TRBJ1-1; D call uncertain. CDR3 length equals 14 residues. Germline V gives CDR1 MNHNS, CDR2 SASEGT. Trimming pared 6 bases from V and 2 bases from J, leaving 13 bases between. For the CDR3, the DNA is TGTGCCAGCAGCCCCGGATGGGTTAACACTGAAGCTTTCTTT. It codes for CASSPGWVNTEAFF.

This clone showed up just once. V usage is TRBV4-2 and J usage is TRBJ1-4; the match to TRBD1 covers 9 bases. CDR1 is LGHNA and CDR2 is YNFKEQ in the germline V gene. The CDR3 loop spans 16 amino acids. The junction had 9 bases not matched to a gene; V was cut back by 2 bases and J by 8 bases. CDR3 nucleotides: TGTGCCAGCAGCCAACCAAACAGGGGGCTAAGAGAAAAACTGTTTTTT. It encodes CASSQPNRGLREKLFF.

A remark on this clone: Additional DNA sequences in this sample encode the identical CDR3. J is TRBJ1-2 and V is TRBV9; D not certain. Trimming stripped 2 bases from V and 3 bases from J, with 8 bases between. CDR1 is SGDLS and CDR2 is YYNGEE in the germline V gene. The CDR3 length is 13 residues. CDR3 nucleotide sequence: TGTGCCAGCAGCGTTGGAGGAGACTATGGCTACACCTTC. Encoded protein: CASSVGGDYGYTF.

The rearrangement uses TRBV4-2 and TRBJ1-5; no firm D call. Trimming cost V 3 bases and J 4 bases, with 7 bases left between them. Germline V gene data show CDR1 as LGHNA and CDR2 as YNFKEQ. This CDR3 spans 13 amino acids. The CDR3 sequence: CASSQARNQPQHF. The CDR3, as DNA: TGTGCCAGCAGCCAGGCGCGGAATCAGCCCCAGCATTTT.

The J gene is TRBJ2-1, the V gene TRBV28; 10 positions agree with TRBD2. Germline loops: CDR1 MDHEN, CDR2 SYDVKM. The ends lost 5 bases at V and 16 bases at J; junction bases unmatched: 5. The CDR3 is 11 amino acids. CDR3 sequence reads: CASSITSGVFF. The CDR3 DNA reads TGTGCCAGCAGTATAACTAGCGGGGTTTTCTTC.

The chain employs TRBV4-2 and TRBJ2-2, with 8 positions matching TRBD2. The CDR3 consists of 15 residues. After removal of 4 bases from V and 7 bases from J, the junction contained 8 bases not matched to a gene. Germline assignment: CDR1 LGHNA and CDR2 YNFKEQ. The DNA for the CDR3 is TGTGCCAGCAGCCTGGTCGGGGGGGCTGGCGGGGAGCTGTTTTTT. Amino acids: CASSLVGGAGGELFF.

This clone showed up just a few times. The chain uses TRBV10-3 and TRBJ1-1; D uncertain. Per the germline V gene, CDR1 is ENHRY and CDR2 is SYGVKD. The CDR3 has 15 residues. The V end was cut by 0 bases, the J end by 3 bases, with 11 bases between. CDR3 region: CAISESVVGDTEAFF. In DNA form, the CDR3 reads TGTGCCATCAGTGAGTCAGTAGTTGGGGACACTGAAGCTTTCTTT.

V is TRBV5-6 and J is TRBJ2-1; D tentatively fits TRBD1 or TRBD2 (6 bases each). The length of the CDR3 is 16 residues. Per germline, CDR1 SGHDT and CDR2 YYEEEE. Trimming shortened V by 1 base and J by 6 bases, and 17 bases separated the two germline ends. CDR3 sequence: CASSLWGGGGSNEQFF. The CDR3 DNA sequence: TGTGCCAGCAGCTTGTGGGGAGGTGGGGGCTCCAATGAGCAGTTCTTC. The variable domain in full, completed from reference TRBV5-6 and TRBJ2-1, reads DAGVTQSPTHLIKTRGQQVTLRCSPKSGHDTVSWYQQALGQGPQFIFQYYEEEERQRGNFPDRFSGHQFPNYSSELNVNALLLGDSALYLCASSLWGGGGSNEQFFGPGTRLTVL.

This chain links TRBV6-5 with TRBJ1-1, with D perhaps TRBD1 (6 bases). The CDR3 length is 15 residues. Germline CDR1 MNHEY, CDR2 SVGAGI. V lost 1 base, J lost 7 bases, and 16 bases lay in between. The CDR3 here is CASSYFPGEDLEAFF. The CDR3 nucleotides read TGTGCCAGCAGTTACTTCCCAGGGGAAGACCTTGAAGCTTTCTTT.

The chain combines TRBV6-5 with TRBJ1-5; D is uncertain. This CDR3 is built from 14 residues. V lost 2 bases to trimming and J lost 1 base, with 6 bases between them. Germline V gene sequence: CDR1 MNHEY, CDR2 SVGAGI. The chain's CDR3 is CASSYGVSNQPQHF. DNA of the CDR3: TGTGCCAGCAGTTACGGGGTGAGCAATCAGCCCCAGCATTTT.

The chain joins TRBV27 to TRBJ1-4, with a possible D match to TRBD1 (5 bases). The CDR3 totals 17 residues. Germline V gene data show CDR1 as MNHEY and CDR2 as SMNVEV (reference sequence). The V end was cut by 2 bases, the J end by 0 bases, with 13 bases between. Here the CDR3 DNA reads TGTGCCAGCAGTTTACTTCGGGGCTCTGCAACTAATGAAAAACTGTTTTTT. Its protein is CASSLLRGSATNEKLFF.

The genes are TRBV6-1 and TRBJ1-1; D remains ambiguous. The CDR3 spans 13 residues. V dropped 8 bases and J dropped 1 base, with 11 bases sitting between them. Germline values: CDR1 MNHNS, CDR2 SASEGT. CDR3 DNA sequence: TGTGCCAGCCCCCCTGATCGGAACACTGAAGCTTTCTTT. Its translation: CASPPDRNTEAFF.